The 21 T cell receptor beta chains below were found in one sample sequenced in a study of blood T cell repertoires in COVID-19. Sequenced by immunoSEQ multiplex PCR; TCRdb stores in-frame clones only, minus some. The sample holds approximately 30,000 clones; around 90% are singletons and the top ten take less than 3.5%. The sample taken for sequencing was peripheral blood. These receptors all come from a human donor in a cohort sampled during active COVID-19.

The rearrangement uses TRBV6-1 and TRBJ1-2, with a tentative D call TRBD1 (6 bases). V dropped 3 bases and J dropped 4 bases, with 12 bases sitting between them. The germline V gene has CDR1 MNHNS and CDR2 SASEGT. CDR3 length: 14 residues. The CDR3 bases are TGTGCCAGCAGTGAGGACAGCTCAGTCTATGGCTACACCTTC. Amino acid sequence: CASSEDSSVYGYTF.

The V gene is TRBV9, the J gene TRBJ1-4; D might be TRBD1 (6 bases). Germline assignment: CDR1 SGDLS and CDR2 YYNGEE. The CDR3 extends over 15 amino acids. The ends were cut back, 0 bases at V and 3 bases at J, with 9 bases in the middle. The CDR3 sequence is CASSVGQGSNEKLFF. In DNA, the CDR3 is TGTGCCAGCAGCGTAGGTCAGGGGTCTAATGAAAAACTGTTTTTT.

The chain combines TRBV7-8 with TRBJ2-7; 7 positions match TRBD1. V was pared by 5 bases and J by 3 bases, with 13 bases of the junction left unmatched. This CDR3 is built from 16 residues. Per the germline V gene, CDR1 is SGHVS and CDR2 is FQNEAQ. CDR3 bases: TGTGCCAGCAGCCCACAAGCAGAGGGGGCGGGCTACGAGCAGTACTTC. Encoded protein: CASSPQAEGAGYEQYF.

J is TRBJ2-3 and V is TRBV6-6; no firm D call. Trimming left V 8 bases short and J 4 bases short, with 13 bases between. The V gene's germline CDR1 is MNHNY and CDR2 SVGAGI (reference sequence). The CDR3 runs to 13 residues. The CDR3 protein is CASVVGGADTQYF. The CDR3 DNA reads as TGTGCCAGCGTCGTTGGTGGAGCAGATACGCAGTATTTT.

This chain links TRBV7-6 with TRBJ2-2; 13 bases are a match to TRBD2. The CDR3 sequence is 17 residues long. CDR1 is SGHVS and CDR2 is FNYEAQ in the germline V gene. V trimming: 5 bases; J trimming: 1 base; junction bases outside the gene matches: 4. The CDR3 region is CASSSRLAGGNTGELFF. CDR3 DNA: TGTGCCAGCAGCAGCAGACTAGCGGGGGGGAACACCGGGGAGCTGTTTTTT.

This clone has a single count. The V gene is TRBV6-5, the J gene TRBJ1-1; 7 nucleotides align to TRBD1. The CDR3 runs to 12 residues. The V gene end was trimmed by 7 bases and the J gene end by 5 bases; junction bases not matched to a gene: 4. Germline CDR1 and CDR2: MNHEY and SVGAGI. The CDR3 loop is CASTSTGTEAFF. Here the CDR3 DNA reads TGTGCCAGCACCTCGACAGGGACTGAAGCTTTCTTT.

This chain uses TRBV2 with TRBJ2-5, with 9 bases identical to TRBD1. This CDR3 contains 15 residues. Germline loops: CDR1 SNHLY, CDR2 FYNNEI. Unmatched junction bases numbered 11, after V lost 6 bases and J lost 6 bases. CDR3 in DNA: TGTGCCAGCAGCGGCCCGGCGACAGGGGGACAGACCCAGTACTTC. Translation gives CASSGPATGGQTQYF.

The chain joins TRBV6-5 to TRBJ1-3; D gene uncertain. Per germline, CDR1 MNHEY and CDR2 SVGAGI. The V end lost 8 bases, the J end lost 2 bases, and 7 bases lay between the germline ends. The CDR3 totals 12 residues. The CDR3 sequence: CASEYAGNTIYF. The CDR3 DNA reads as TGTGCCAGCGAGTACGCTGGAAACACCATATATTTT.

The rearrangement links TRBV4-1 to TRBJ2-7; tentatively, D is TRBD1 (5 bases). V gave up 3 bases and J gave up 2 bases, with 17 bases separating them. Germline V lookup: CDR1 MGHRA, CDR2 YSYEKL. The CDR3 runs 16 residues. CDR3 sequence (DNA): TGCGCCAGCAGCCAGGCCGCTAGAGACAGACCCTACGAGCAGTACTTC. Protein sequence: CASSQAARDRPYEQYF.

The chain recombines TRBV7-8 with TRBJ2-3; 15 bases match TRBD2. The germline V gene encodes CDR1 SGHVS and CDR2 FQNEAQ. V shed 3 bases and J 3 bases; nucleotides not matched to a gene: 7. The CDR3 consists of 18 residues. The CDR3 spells CASSFDGLAGGSTDTQYF. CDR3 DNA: TGTGCCAGCAGCTTCGACGGACTAGCGGGGGGGAGTACAGATACGCAGTATTTT.

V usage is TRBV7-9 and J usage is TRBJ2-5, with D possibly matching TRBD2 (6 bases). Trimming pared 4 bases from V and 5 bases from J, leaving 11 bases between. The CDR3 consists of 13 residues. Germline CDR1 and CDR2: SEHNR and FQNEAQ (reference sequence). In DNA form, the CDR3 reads TGTGCCAGCAGCTCGGAGGGATGGGAGACCCAGTACTTC. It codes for CASSSEGWETQYF. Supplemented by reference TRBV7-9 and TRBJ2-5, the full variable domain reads DTGVSQNPRHKITKRGQNVTFRCDPISEHNRLYWYRQTLGQGPEFLTYFQNEAQLEKSRLLSDRFSAERPKGSFSTLEIQRTEQGDSAMYLCASSSEGWETQYFGPGTRLLVL.

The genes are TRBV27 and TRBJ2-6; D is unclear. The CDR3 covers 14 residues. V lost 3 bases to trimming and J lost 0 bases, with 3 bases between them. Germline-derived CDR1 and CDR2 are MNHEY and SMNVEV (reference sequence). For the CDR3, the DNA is TGTGCCAGCAGTTTCAGCTCTGGGGCCAACGTCCTGACTTTC. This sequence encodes CASSFSSGANVLTF. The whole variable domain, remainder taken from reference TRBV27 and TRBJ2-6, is EAQVTQNPRYLITVTGKKLTVTCSQNMNHEYMSWYRQDPGLGLRQIYYSMNVEVTDKGDVPEGYKVSRKEKRNFPLILESPSPNQTSLYFCASSFSSGANVLTFGAGSRLTVL.

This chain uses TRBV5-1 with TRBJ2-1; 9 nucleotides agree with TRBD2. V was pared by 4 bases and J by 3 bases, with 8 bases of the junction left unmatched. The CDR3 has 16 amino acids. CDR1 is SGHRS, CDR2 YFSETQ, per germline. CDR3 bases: TGCGCCAGCAGCCCCGACCCTAGCGGGGTCTACAATGAGCAGTTCTTC. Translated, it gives CASSPDPSGVYNEQFF.

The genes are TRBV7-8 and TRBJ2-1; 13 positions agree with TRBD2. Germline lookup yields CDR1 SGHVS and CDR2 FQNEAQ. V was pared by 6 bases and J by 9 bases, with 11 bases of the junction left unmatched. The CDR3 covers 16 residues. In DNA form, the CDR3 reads TGTGCCAGCAGAATTACTAGCGGGGGGGCCAGGGGTGAGCAGTTCTTC. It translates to CASRITSGGARGEQFF. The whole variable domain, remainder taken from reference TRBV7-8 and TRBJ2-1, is GAGVSQSPRYKVAKRGQDVALRCDPISGHVSLFWYQQALGQGPEFLTYFQNEAQLDKSGLPSDRFFAERPEGSVSTLKIQRTQQEDSAVYLCASRITSGGARGEQFFGPGTRLTVL.

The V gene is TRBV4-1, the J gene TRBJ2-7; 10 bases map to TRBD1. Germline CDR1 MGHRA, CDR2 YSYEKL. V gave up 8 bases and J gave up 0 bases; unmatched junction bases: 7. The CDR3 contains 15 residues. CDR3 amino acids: CASPTGQGTSYEQYF. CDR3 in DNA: TGCGCCAGCCCTACGGGACAGGGGACCTCCTACGAGCAGTACTTC.

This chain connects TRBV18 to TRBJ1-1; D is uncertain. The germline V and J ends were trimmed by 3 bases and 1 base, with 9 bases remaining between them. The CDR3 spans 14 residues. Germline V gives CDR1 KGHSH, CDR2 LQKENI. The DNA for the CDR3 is TGTGCCAGCTCACCTCTTGTCGGGAACACTGAAGCTTTCTTT. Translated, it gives CASSPLVGNTEAFF.

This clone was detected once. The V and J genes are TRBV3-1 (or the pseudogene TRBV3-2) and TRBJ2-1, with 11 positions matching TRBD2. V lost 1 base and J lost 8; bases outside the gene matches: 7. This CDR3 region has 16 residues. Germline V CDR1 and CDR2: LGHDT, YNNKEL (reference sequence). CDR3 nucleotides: TGTGCCAGCAGCCAAGGGCCGACTAGCGGGGCCCATGAGCAGTTCTTC. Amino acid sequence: CASSQGPTSGAHEQFF.

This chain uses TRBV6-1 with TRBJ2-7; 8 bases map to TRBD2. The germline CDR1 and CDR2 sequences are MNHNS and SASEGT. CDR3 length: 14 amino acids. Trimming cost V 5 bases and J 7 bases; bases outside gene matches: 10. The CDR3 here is CASSYGGGPEEQYF. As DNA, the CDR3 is TGTGCCAGCAGTTATGGCGGGGGGCCGGAAGAGCAGTACTTC.

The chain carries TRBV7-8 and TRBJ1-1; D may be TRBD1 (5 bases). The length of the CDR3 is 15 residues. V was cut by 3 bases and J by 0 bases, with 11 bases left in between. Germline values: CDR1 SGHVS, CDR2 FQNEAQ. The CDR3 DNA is TGTGCCAGCAGCTTCCAAAGGACACTGAACACTGAAGCTTTCTTT. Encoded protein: CASSFQRTLNTEAFF.

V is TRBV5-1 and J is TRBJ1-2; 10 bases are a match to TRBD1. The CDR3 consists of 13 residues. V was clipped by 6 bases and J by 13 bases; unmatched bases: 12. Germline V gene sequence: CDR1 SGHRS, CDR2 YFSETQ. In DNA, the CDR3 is TGCGCCAGCAAACTGTCCGGGACAGGGGAAGCCACCTTC. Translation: CASKLSGTGEATF.

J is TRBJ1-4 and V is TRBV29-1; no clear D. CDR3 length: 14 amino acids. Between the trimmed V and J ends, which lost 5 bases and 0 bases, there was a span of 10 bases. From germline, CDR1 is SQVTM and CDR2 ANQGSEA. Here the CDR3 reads CSVKTGATNEKLFF. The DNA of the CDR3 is TGCAGCGTTAAGACGGGAGCAACTAATGAAAAACTGTTTTTT.